The rows below give T cell receptor beta chains drawn from one sample of a study of cytomegalovirus exposure and HLA in healthy donors. The method was immunoSEQ multiplex PCR; TCRdb's version includes in-frame clones alone and lacks a portion of them. The top ten clones hold about 3% of a sample with a few hundred thousand clones, roughly 80% of them seen once. The sequenced material came from PBMCs. All receptors come from a man aged 25-45 years in good health and CMV-seronegative. Both conserved end residues are trimmed from each CDR3.

ASSLTGAGELF	TRBV2	TRBJ2-2	11
ASSTILNYEQY	TRBV11-2	TRBJ2-7	11
ASSYGDRVNEQY	TRBV6-5	TRBJ2-7	12
ASSEASSSRDYEQY	TRBV2	TRBJ2-7	14
ASSLDSNQPQH	TRBV6-1	TRBJ1-5	11
ASSEPQGTEAF	TRBV10-2	TRBJ1-1	11
ASRTSGAETQY	TRBV6-1	TRBJ2-5	11
ASSLEGAGSSYNEQF	TRBV5-1	TRBJ2-1	15
ASSSRLASANEQF	TRBV7-9	TRBJ2-1	13
ASSLQGATNEKLF	TRBV28	TRBJ1-4	13
ASSVGLAGGPVDTQY	TRBV9	TRBJ2-3	15
ASSLVTAQRGGTDTQY	TRBV5-1	TRBJ2-3	16
ASSPVAGQETQY	TRBV5-1	TRBJ2-5	12
SVRGTGRGEQY	TRBV29-1	TRBJ2-7	11
ASSPRGTGTYEQY	TRBV2	TRBJ2-7	13
ASTNIPGQATSGASVLT	TRBV18	TRBJ2-6	17
ATGVNQPQH	TRBV6-5	TRBJ1-5	9
ASSRDRVNEKLF	TRBV5-1	TRBJ1-4	12
ASSSGQNRYT	TRBV28	TRBJ1-2	10
ASSQDRGILNEKLF	TRBV4-2	TRBJ1-4	14
ASSVRGSGGYT	TRBV6-1	TRBJ1-2	11
ASSESRLLVYGYT	TRBV6-1	TRBJ1-2	13
ASSQEFRTGFEKLF	TRBV4-2	TRBJ1-4	14
ASSPAGQGSGELF	TRBV9	TRBJ2-2	13
ASKLWGQGKGDTQY	TRBV2	TRBJ2-3	14
ASSTTSGGYTGELF	TRBV19	TRBJ2-2	14
ASSLGIAGEKYNEQF	TRBV11-3	TRBJ2-1	15
ASSNPGGVEQY	TRBV28	TRBJ2-7	11
ASRKSTGKSEKLF	TRBV2	TRBJ1-4	13
ASSSPGRAGELF	TRBV5-4	TRBJ2-2	12
ASSLDSSTNEKLF	TRBV5-1	TRBJ1-4	13
ASSLGLRGAGDTQY	TRBV7-6	TRBJ2-3	14
ASSLGPGTGNEKLF	TRBV7-9	TRBJ1-4	14
ASGLPAYNEKLF	TRBV12-5	TRBJ1-4	12
ASSEIQGIGSEKLF	TRBV5-1	TRBJ1-4	14
ATRQGASYEQY	TRBV28	TRBJ2-7	11
ASSSSSIEAF	TRBV7-9	TRBJ1-1	10
ASSLGVGAAYYEQY	TRBV5-6	TRBJ2-7	14
ASSDTGRVFNEQF	TRBV25-1	TRBJ2-1	13
ASSPVQGGYEQY	TRBV18	TRBJ2-7	12
ASSGQGEIAQH	TRBV13	TRBJ1-5	11
ASSWSKNEKLF	TRBV18	TRBJ1-4	11
ASSVGGQGIGNSPLH	TRBV10-2	TRBJ1-6	15
ASSLTGAETQY	TRBV7-8	TRBJ2-5	11
ASSQQTTSTDTQY	TRBV28	TRBJ2-3	13
ASSLAPNRDDTQY	TRBV5-1	TRBJ2-3	13
ASSLQGTYGYT	TRBV5-4	TRBJ1-2	11
ASSEGGGPGTDTQY	TRBV7-3	TRBJ2-3	14
ASSFVAGGLNEQF	TRBV28	TRBJ2-1	13
ASSGGQARATNEKLF	TRBV21-1	TRBJ1-4	15
ASSPEIYEQY	TRBV7-9	TRBJ2-7	10
ASSLRASGGIFYNEQF	TRBV11-1	TRBJ2-1	16
ASSTRDTSYNEQF	TRBV5-4	TRBJ2-1	13
ASSPSAGDPRLLNEQF	TRBV28	TRBJ2-1	16
ASSYSPGPVGYT	TRBV6-5	TRBJ1-2	12